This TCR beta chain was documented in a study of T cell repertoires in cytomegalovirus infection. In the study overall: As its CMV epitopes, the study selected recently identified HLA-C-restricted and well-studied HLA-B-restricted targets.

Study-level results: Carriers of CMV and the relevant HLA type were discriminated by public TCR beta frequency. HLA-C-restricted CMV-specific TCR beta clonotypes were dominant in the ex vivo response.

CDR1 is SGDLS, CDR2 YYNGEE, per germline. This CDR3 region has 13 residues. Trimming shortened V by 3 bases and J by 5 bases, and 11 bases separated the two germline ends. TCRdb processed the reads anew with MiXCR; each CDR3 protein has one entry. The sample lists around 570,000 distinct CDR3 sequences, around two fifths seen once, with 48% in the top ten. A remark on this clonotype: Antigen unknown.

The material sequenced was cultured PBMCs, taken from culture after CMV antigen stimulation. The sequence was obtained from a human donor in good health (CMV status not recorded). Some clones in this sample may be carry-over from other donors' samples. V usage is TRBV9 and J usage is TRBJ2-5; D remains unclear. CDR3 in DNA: TGTGCCAGCAGCGAGACCATCCACGAGACCCAGTACTTC. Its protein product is CASSETIHETQYF.